This passage covers 13 T cell receptor beta chains from one sample sequenced in a study of cytomegalovirus exposure and HLA in healthy donors. The PCR was carried out with 60 Vbeta primers and 13 Jbeta primers. TCRdb's copy holds only in-frame clones and misses some; the assay was immunoSEQ multiplex PCR. Of roughly 170,000 clones in the sample, around 83% were seen once. The source material was PBMCs. The receptors originated from a girl between 2 and 10 years old in good health and CMV-seropositive.

The chain carries TRBV5-8 and TRBJ1-2, with 7 bases fitting TRBD1. CDR1 is SGHTS and CDR2 is YDEGEE in the germline V gene. The length of the CDR3 is 14 residues. V was clipped by 4 bases and J by 7 bases; unmatched bases: 10. The CDR3 reads CASSPTRGMGGYTF. The CDR3 bases are TGTGCCAGCAGCCCTACCAGGGGGATGGGTGGCTACACCTTC.

This clone came up once. The chain uses TRBV5-1 and TRBJ2-1; D is ambiguous. The CDR3 length is 15 residues. Germline CDR1 reads SGHRS; CDR2 reads YFSETQ. Trimming stripped 0 bases from V and 4 bases from J, with 11 bases between. CDR3 amino acids: CASSLVRNSYNEQFF. The CDR3 DNA reads TGCGCCAGCAGCTTGGTCCGAAACTCGTACAATGAGCAGTTCTTC.

The V call is TRBV11-2, the J call TRBJ1-5; D may be TRBD1 (6 bases). The CDR3 contains 15 residues. Trimming cost V 4 bases and J 4 bases, with 14 bases left between them. CDR1 is SGHAT, CDR2 FQNNGV, per germline. Here the CDR3 DNA reads TGTGCCAGCAGCTCGATCAGGGGAAAGAATCAGCCCCAGCATTTT. Protein product: CASSSIRGKNQPQHF.

This clone showed up just once. The chain recombines TRBV6-1 with TRBJ2-3; a weak D match, TRBD2 (6 bases). Germline assignment: CDR1 MNHNS and CDR2 SASEGT. CDR3 length: 15 amino acids. The V gene lost 1 base and the J gene lost 0 bases, with 8 bases spanning the gap. The CDR3 DNA is TGTGCCAGCAGTGAAGAACGGGGGAGCACAGATACGCAGTATTTT. Translation: CASSEERGSTDTQYF.

The CDR3 region has the DNA TGTGCCAGCAGCAGCAGGGGAGGAAACACCATATATTTT. It codes for CASSSRGGNTIYF. J is TRBJ1-3 and V is TRBV27, with a tentative D call TRBD1 (6 bases). V shed 6 bases and J shed 4 bases, with 10 bases lying between them. The germline gives CDR1 MNHEY, CDR2 SMNVEV (reference sequence). The CDR3 sequence is 13 residues long.

The chain couples TRBV5-6 to TRBJ2-2; D is possibly TRBD1 (5 bases). The V end lost 0 bases, the J end lost 4 bases, and 10 bases lay between the germline ends. The V gene's germline CDR1 is SGHDT and CDR2 YYEEEE. This CDR3 comprises 15 residues. The DNA of the CDR3 is TGTGCCAGCAGCTTGGTCAGGGCCCGCACCGGGGAGCTGTTTTTT. It encodes CASSLVRARTGELFF. The complete variable domain, with remaining parts taken from reference TRBV5-6 and TRBJ2-2, reads DAGVTQSPTHLIKTRGQQVTLRCSPKSGHDTVSWYQQALGQGPQFIFQYYEEEERQRGNFPDRFSGHQFPNYSSELNVNALLLGDSALYLCASSLVRARTGELFFGEGSRLTVL.

The chain combines TRBV5-4 with TRBJ1-2; D is possibly TRBD1 (5 bases). CDR3 length equals 12 residues. Trimming took 1 base from V and 13 from J, leaving 14 bases between them. The germline V gene encodes CDR1 SGHNT and CDR2 YYREEE (reference sequence). The CDR3: CASSLIPGGSTF. In nucleotides, the CDR3 is TGTGCCAGCAGCTTGATCCCCGGGGGTAGCACCTTC.

The chain employs TRBV19 and TRBJ1-1; tentative D call: TRBD1 (5 bases). CDR3 length: 17 amino acids. The V end lost 4 bases, the J end lost 4 bases, and 22 bases lay between the germline ends. From germline, CDR1 is LNHDA and CDR2 SQIVND (reference sequence). CDR3 in amino acids: CASSRIGDYMLSTEAFF. CDR3 nucleotides: TGTGCCAGTAGTAGAATAGGGGACTATATGCTTTCCACTGAAGCTTTCTTT.

The chain recombines TRBV2 with TRBJ2-1, with TRBD2 matching 11 bases. CDR1 is SNHLY and CDR2 is FYNNEI in the germline V gene. This CDR3 is built from 13 residues. With V trimmed by 8 bases and J by 7 bases, 4 bases remained unmatched. The CDR3, as DNA: TGTGCCAGCTTCCTAGCGGGAGGTAATGAGCAGTTCTTC. Amino acid sequence: CASFLAGGNEQFF.

The chain carries TRBV28 and TRBJ1-2; D might be TRBD1 (6 bases). The CDR3 is made up of 12 amino acids. Trimming shortened V by 3 bases and J by 7 bases, and 9 bases separated the two germline ends. The V gene's germline CDR1 is MDHEN and CDR2 SYDVKM. CDR3 coding DNA: TGTGCCAGCAGTTTGGGGGCGGCTGGCTACACCTTC. Protein sequence: CASSLGAAGYTF.

The V gene is TRBV4-1, the J gene TRBJ1-1, with 7 bases that match TRBD1. The germline V gene has CDR1 MGHRA and CDR2 YSYEKL. This CDR3 contains 13 residues. V was pared by 1 base and J by 8 bases, with 4 bases of the junction left unmatched. CDR3: CASSQGNRGEAFF. CDR3 sequence (DNA): TGCGCCAGCAGCCAAGGAAACAGGGGAGAAGCTTTCTTT.

The chain links TRBV7-6 to TRBJ1-1; D perhaps matches TRBD1 (5 bases). The germline V and J ends were trimmed by 1 base and 0 bases, with 12 bases remaining between them. This CDR3 region has 16 residues. CDR1 and CDR2 from the germline V gene are SGHVS and FNYEAQ. CDR3 residues: CASSLDQDTLNTEAFF. The CDR3 DNA sequence: TGTGCCAGCAGCTTAGATCAGGACACCCTGAACACTGAAGCTTTCTTT. Full variable domain (remainder filled in from reference TRBV7-6 and TRBJ1-1): GAGVSQSPRYKVTKRGQDVALRCDPISGHVSLYWYRQALGQGPEFLTYFNYEAQQDKSGLPNDRFSAERPEGSISTLTIQRTEQRDSAMYRCASSLDQDTLNTEAFFGQGTRLTVV.

This chain connects TRBV9 to TRBJ1-4, with no clear D. Per germline, CDR1 SGDLS and CDR2 YYNGEE. This CDR3 has 16 amino acids. Trimming took 2 bases from V and 8 from J, leaving 19 bases between them. Written as DNA, the CDR3 is TGTGCCAGCAGCGTTCTTATGGTGGCTCGAGGGGAAAAACTGTTTTTT. Its protein product is CASSVLMVARGEKLFF. The full variable domain, in which reference TRBV9 and TRBJ1-4 provide the parts outside the CDR3, is DSGVTQTPKHLITATGQRVTLRCSPRSGDLSVYWYQQSLDQGLQFLIQYYNGEERAKGNILERFSAQQFPDLHSELNLSSLELGDSALYFCASSVLMVARGEKLFFGSGTQLSVL.